This TCR beta chain was identified in a study of neoadjuvant anti-PD-1 for oral cavity cancer. For the study at large: Non-progressing patients received a fourth nivolumab dose near day 43, then surgery on days 50-56.

This clone appeared once. The antigen remains unidentified. Here immunoSEQ multiplex PCR was the method, and the copy in TCRdb shows in-frame clones only, minus some. The table shows tens of thousands of clones, with around 85% occurring only once. General study findings and limits: Higher pretreatment blood Treg/Th17 ratios correlated with higher pretreatment blood and lower post-treatment tumor TCRbeta clonality. With three patients per group, TCR findings need larger cohorts.

The receptor was derived from a person aged 35 to 85 with oral cavity squamous cell carcinoma. The sequences come from PBMCs, collected before nivolumab (anti-PD-1) treatment.

The CDR3 loop reads CASRMTGDVNEQFF. The CDR3 DNA follows: TGCGCCAGCCGGATGACAGGGGATGTGAATGAGCAGTTCTTC. V usage is TRBV5-1 and J usage is TRBJ2-1, with 8 bases identical to TRBD1. The ends lost 7 bases at V and 7 bases at J; junction bases unmatched: 10. The CDR3 consists of 14 residues. Germline V gene lookup returns CDR1 SGHRS and CDR2 YFSETQ.